The sequence of this T cell receptor beta chain was determined in a study of blood T cell repertoires in COVID-19 (dated by TCRdb to 2018 to 2021). Looking at the study overall: The collaborator samples originated in the United States, Italy and Spain and spanned the acute and convalescent phases of COVID-19. The samples were drawn from the first 160 participants of the ongoing ImmuneRACE study and from over a thousand subjects provided by 6 global collaborators. Nearly every sample came with metadata listing a de-identified subject ID, COVID-19 status, age in years and sex. The material from the prospective study consisted of cDNA or gDNA derived from T cells, B-cell-depleted T cells, or PBMCs. Deeply sampled blood TCRbeta repertoires from subjects exposed to, actively infected with, or recovered from COVID-19 were included in the dataset. Where available, HLA class I and class II types were obtained from metadata supplied by the sample provider rather than from assay-based typing. A freely available public database, intended as a resource for researchers studying the immune response to SARS-CoV-2, is where the repertoires were released.

TCRbeta CDR3 regions were amplified from genomic DNA by means of the immunoSEQ Assay, a bias-controlled multiplex PCR. From the authors' description of their analysis: The number of nucleated cells in each sample was estimated from the amplification of reference gene primers within the assay. Sequence reads were collapsed and filtered to measure the absolute abundance of every unique TCRbeta CDR3 rearrangement. For each sample, productive Simpson clonality was calculated by taking the square root of Simpson's diversity index across productive rearrangements. TCRdb stores this immuneACCESS table with in-frame sequences only. Part of the clones is absent; in the studies checked, under half of the shortfall reflects unresolved V genes, and no reason is known for the rest. The DNA was the basis for D and trimming; V, J and clone size are from that table. The sample table lists 150,000 to 200,000 clones, more than 70% of them with a count of one. The biggest ten clones account for about 4.2% of the sample.

Results and caveats for the whole study, not just this receptor: Clinical and demographic metadata were provided uncurated, with the amount varying by source and participant.

Whole blood was collected in K2EDTA tubes by collaborating institutions according to the institutions' own protocols. For TCRbeta analysis, collaborators shipped samples in one of three forms: frozen whole blood, isolated PBMCs, or DNA extracted from either of those sample types. The germline V gene sets CDR1 to SGHRS and CDR2 to YFSETQ. From cysteine to phenylalanine, the CDR3 is 15 amino acids long. CDR3 DNA only is kept here, 45 bases in frame from base 1. V is clipped by 7 bases and J by 1 base, and the sequence between their germline boundaries is 17 bases long. A word on this clone: Which antigen it targets is not known. Base qualities are missing; no much larger clone stands one base away.

This chain is built from TRBV5-1 and TRBJ1-1; perhaps TRBD1 is the D gene, with 6 bases matching. Sequenced material: peripheral blood. This clonotype was obtained from a human donor in a cohort sampled during active COVID-19. The CDR3 here reads CASRDRGGANTEAFF. The DNA sequence is TGCGCCAGCCGTGACCGCGGGGGGGCGAACACTGAAGCTTTCTTT.